This is a list of T cell receptor beta chains from one sample in a study of siplizumab effects on memory and regulatory T cells. Method: immunoSEQ multiplex PCR; TCRdb's copy keeps in-frame clones and lacks some. The table shows roughly 26,000 clones, with more than 65% occurring only once. The sample consisted of memory CD4+ T cells sorted from blood. These receptors all come from a human donor in good health. Both conserved end residues are part of each CDR3.

TRBJ2-5 | 12 | TRBV6-1 | CASRSLAETQYF
TRBJ1-2 | 12 | TRBV28 | CASSFLQGDCTF
TRBJ1-4 | 15 | TRBV19 | CASSMKTHVSEKLFF
TRBJ2-3 | 16 | TRBV28 | CASSFRKTTRTDTQYF
TRBJ2-3 | 14 | TRBV9 | CASTPSGSSDTQYF
TRBJ2-1 | 13 | TRBV7-9 | CASSSPSGEEQFF
TRBJ2-7 | 12 | TRBV5-1 | CASSLVLDEQYF
TRBJ2-7 | 12 | TRBV18 | CASSPRDREQYF
TRBJ1-1 | 14 | TRBV5-1 | CASSQDRGDQKAFF
TRBJ2-2 | 11 | TRBV19 | CASSEAGELFF
TRBJ2-2 | 14 | TRBV29-1 | CSFSRQGGTGELFF
TRBJ1-1 | 15 | TRBV28 | CASRGLLLADTEAFF
TRBJ1-5 | 16 | TRBV19 | CASSIAWTSGNQPQHF
TRBJ2-3 | 16 | TRBV5-1 | CASSLGGLAETDTQYF
TRBJ1-2 | 14 | TRBV6-5 | CASSYSQGGYGYTF
TRBJ1-1 | 13 | TRBV7-2 | CASSSGPAAEAFF
TRBJ1-3 | 12 | TRBV28 | CASSFLRNTIYF
TRBJ2-3 | 15 | TRBV5-1 | CATQTSGSSTDTQYF
TRBJ2-1 | 15 | TRBV7-3 | CASSRGSMGDSEQFF
TRBJ1-1 | 14 | TRBV11-3 | CASSSWTGSSEAFF